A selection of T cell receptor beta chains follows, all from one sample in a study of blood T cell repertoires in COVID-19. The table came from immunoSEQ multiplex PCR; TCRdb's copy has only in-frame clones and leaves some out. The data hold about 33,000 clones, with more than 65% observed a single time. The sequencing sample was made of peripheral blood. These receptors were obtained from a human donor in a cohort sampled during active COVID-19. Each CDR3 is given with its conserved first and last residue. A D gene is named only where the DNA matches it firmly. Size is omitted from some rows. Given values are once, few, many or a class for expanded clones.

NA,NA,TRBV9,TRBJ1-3,TGTGCCAGCAGCGTAGGTGGCCAGGGAAACACCATATATTTT,CASSVGGQGNTIYF
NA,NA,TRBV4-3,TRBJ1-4,TGCGCCAGCAGCCACGGGACGGGAGATGAAAAACTGTTTTTT,CASSHGTGDEKLFF
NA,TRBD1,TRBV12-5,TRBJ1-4,TGTGCTAGTGGCCCGGGACAGACGAATGAAAAACTGTTTTTT,CASGPGQTNEKLFF
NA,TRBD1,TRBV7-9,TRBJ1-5,TGTGCCAGCAGCGGCGGACAGGGGGCCTCCAATCAGCCCCAGCATTTT,CASSGGQGASNQPQHF
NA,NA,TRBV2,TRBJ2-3,TGTGCCAGCAGTGAAGCGAGACAGGCCCGCACAGATACGCAGTATTTT,CASSEARQARTDTQYF
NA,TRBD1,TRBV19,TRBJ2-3,TGTGCCAGTAGTAACAGGGGGAGCACAGATACGCAGTATTTT,CASSNRGSTDTQYF
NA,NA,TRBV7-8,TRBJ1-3,TGTGCCAGCAGCTTAGATGGCAACTCTGGAAACACCATATATTTT,CASSLDGNSGNTIYF
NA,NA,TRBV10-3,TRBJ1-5,TGTGCCATCAGTGACAAGGGAGTCGAGCCCCAGCATTTT,CAISDKGVEPQHF
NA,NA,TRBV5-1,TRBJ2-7,TGCGCCAGCAGCTTGTATGGCAGGGGGGCCTACGAGCAGTACTTC,CASSLYGRGAYEQYF
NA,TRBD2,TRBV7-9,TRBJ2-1,TGTGCCAGCAGCGGAAGGTTAGCGGGGACCTCCTACAATGAGCAGTTCTTC,CASSGRLAGTSYNEQFF
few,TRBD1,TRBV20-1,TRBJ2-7,TGCAGTGCTAGTCCATGGGACAGATCCTACGAGCAGTACTTC,CSASPWDRSYEQYF
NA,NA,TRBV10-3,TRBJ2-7,TGTGCCATCAGTGAGCAGAATTACGAGCAGTACTTC,CAISEQNYEQYF
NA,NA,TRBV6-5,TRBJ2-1,TGTGCCAGCAGTAGGGGGAATGAGCAGTTCTTC,CASSRGNEQFF
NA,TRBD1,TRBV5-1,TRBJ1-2,TGCGCCAGCAGCTTGACAGGGGATTTAAACTATGGCTACACCTTC,CASSLTGDLNYGYTF
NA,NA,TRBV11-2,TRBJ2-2,TGTGCCAGCCCGGTTACAAGACAGACAAACACCGGGGAGCTGTTTTTT,CASPVTRQTNTGELFF
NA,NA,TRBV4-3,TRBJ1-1,TGCGCCAGCAGCCGAGACAGTTTGAACACTGAAGCTTTCTTT,CASSRDSLNTEAFF
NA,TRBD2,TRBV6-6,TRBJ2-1,TGTGCCACCATATGGACTAGCGGGGGCAATGAGCAGTTCTTC,CATIWTSGGNEQFF
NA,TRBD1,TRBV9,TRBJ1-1,TGTGCCAGCAGCGTAGTTCTAACTGGGACAGGGGAAGCTTTCTTT,CASSVVLTGTGEAFF
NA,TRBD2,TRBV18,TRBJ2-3,TGTGCCAGCTCACCAGTCCTACCGGGGGGAGGTACGCAGTATTTT,CASSPVLPGGGTQYF
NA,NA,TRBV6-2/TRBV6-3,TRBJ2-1,TGTGCCAGCAGTTACTCGGGGCGGGGGCCCTCGGGGGAGCAGTTCTTC,CASSYSGRGPSGEQFF
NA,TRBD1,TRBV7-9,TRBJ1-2,TGTGCCAGCAGCTTAGGATCGCCAGGGGGTCTTGGCTACACCTTC,CASSLGSPGGLGYTF
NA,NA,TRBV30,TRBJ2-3,TGTGCCTGGAGTGTGGGCAGCTCTTTGGGAGATACGCAGTATTTT,CAWSVGSSLGDTQYF
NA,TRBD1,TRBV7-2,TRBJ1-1,TGTGCCAGCTCTAGACAGGGAAGTGAAGCTTTCTTT,CASSRQGSEAFF
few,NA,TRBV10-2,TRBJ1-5,TGCGCCAGCAGTGACAGGTCTAATCAGCCCCAGCATTTT,CASSDRSNQPQHF
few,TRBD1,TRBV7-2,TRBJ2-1,TGTGCCAGCAGCCTCGACAGGGGGTCCTACAATGAGCAGTTCTTC,CASSLDRGSYNEQFF